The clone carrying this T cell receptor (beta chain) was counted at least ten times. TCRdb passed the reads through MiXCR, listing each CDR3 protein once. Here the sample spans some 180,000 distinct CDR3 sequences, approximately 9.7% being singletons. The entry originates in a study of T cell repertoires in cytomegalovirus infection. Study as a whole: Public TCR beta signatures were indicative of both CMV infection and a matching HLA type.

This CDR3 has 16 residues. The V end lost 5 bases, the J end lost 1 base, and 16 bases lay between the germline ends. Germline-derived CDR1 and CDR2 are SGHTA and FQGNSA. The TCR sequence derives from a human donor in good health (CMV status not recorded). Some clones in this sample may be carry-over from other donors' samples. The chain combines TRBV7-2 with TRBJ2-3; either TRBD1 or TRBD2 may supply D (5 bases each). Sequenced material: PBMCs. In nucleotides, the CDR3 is TGTGCCAGCAGCCTCCCGTTGGGGCGGGGCACAGATACGCAGTATTTT. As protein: CASSLPLGRGTDTQYF.